This passage covers 22 T cell receptor beta chains from one sample sequenced in a study of T cell responses to AZD1222 COVID-19 vaccine. Sequencing used immunoSEQ multiplex PCR; TCRdb keeps in-frame clones, though not all of them. This sample has some 170,000 clones; around 90% occur once, and the top ten carry roughly 4%. The sequencing here drew on peripheral blood, taken 28 days after the second dose of the MenACWY control vaccine. These receptor sequences come from an adult who received the MenACWY meningococcal vaccine as a control.

V and J are TRBV28 and TRBJ1-5; 8 bases map to TRBD1. CDR3 length: 15 residues. V trimming: 4 bases; J trimming: 4 bases; junction bases outside the gene matches: 6. Germline-derived CDR1 and CDR2 are MDHEN and SYDVKM. The CDR3 region is CASSSHDRGNQPQHF. The CDR3 coding sequence is TGTGCCAGCAGTTCGCATGACAGGGGAAATCAGCCCCAGCATTTT.

This clone was seen only once. V gene TRBV3-1 (or the pseudogene TRBV3-2) combines with J gene TRBJ2-7; the match to TRBD2 covers 7 bases. The CDR3 has 15 amino acids. The V and J ends lost 1 base and 4 bases, in that order; junction bases with no gene match: 7. CDR1 LGHDT and CDR2 YNNKEL come from the germline V gene (reference sequence). The CDR3 loop is CASSQGVGLEYEQYF. CDR3 nucleotide sequence: TGTGCCAGCAGCCAAGGGGTCGGACTAGAGTACGAGCAGTACTTC.

The V gene is TRBV19, the J gene TRBJ1-5, with TRBD1 identical over 7 bases. The CDR3 totals 15 residues. The V and J ends lost 7 bases and 5 bases, in that order; junction bases with no gene match: 11. Germline CDR1 is LNHDA and CDR2 is SQIVND (reference sequence). The CDR3 reads CASTLGQWTDQPQHF. In DNA form, the CDR3 reads TGTGCCAGTACCCTGGGACAGTGGACAGATCAGCCCCAGCATTTT.

The chain combines TRBV28 with TRBJ1-6; D remains ambiguous. The germline CDR1 and CDR2 sequences are MDHEN and SYDVKM. CDR3 length: 13 residues. Trimming pared 5 bases from V and 10 bases from J, leaving 12 bases between. CDR3 amino acids: CASSPPLVSPLHF. The DNA for the CDR3 is TGTGCCAGCAGTCCGCCCTTGGTGTCACCCCTCCACTTT.

The chain has TRBV6-5 and TRBJ2-3; 9 bases agree with TRBD1. V shed 6 bases, J shed 3 bases, and the junction held 4 bases outside the gene matches. Germline CDR1 MNHEY, CDR2 SVGAGI. The CDR3 extends over 14 amino acids. The CDR3, as DNA: TGTGCCAGCAGCCCGGGACAGGGAACAGATACGCAGTATTTT. Translated: CASSPGQGTDTQYF.

The chain uses TRBV27 and TRBJ1-2; no clear D. The CDR3 has 13 amino acids. From germline, CDR1 is MNHEY and CDR2 SMNVEV (reference sequence). Trimming left V 2 bases short and J 2 bases short, with 6 bases between. This CDR3 reads CASSLTVNYGYTF. CDR3 nucleotides: TGTGCCAGCAGTTTAACAGTAAACTATGGCTACACCTTC.

V and J are TRBV6-5 and TRBJ2-2; D is uncertain. Trimming took 1 base from V and 1 from J, leaving 10 bases between them. Germline V gene lookup returns CDR1 MNHEY and CDR2 SVGAGI. There are 16 residues in the CDR3. In DNA form, the CDR3 reads TGTGCCAGCAGTTACTGGAAGGAAATGAACACCGGGGAGCTGTTTTTT. It is translated as CASSYWKEMNTGELFF.

The rearrangement links TRBV5-6 to TRBJ2-3; D is undetermined. The germline V and J ends were trimmed by 4 bases and 0 bases, with 3 bases remaining between them. The CDR3 contains 12 residues. Germline loops: CDR1 SGHDT, CDR2 YYEEEE. CDR3 in DNA: TGTGCCAGCAGCATTAGCACAGATACGCAGTATTTT. As protein: CASSISTDTQYF.

This clone appeared a single time. The rearrangement uses TRBV9 and TRBJ2-7; unclear D gene. Trimming stripped 0 bases from V and 6 bases from J, with 16 bases between. CDR1 and CDR2 from the germline V gene are SGDLS and YYNGEE. The CDR3 is 15 residues long. CDR3 nucleotide sequence: TGTGCCAGCAGCGTAGCTCCCTTTGGGGAAGGCGAGCAGTACTTC. The encoded protein is CASSVAPFGEGEQYF.

The J gene is TRBJ2-1, the V gene TRBV7-8; D is tentatively TRBD1 or TRBD2 (5 bases each). Trimming removed 8 bases at V and 0 bases at J, with 11 bases between. The length of the CDR3 is 14 residues. Germline V gene sequence: CDR1 SGHVS, CDR2 FQNEAQ. CDR3 sequence (DNA): TGTGCCAGCCATTCAGGGAGCTCCTACAATGAGCAGTTCTTC. Protein: CASHSGSSYNEQFF.

The rearrangement links TRBV29-1 to TRBJ2-7, with 10 bases that match TRBD2. The V segment lost 3 bases and the J segment 3 bases; nucleotides outside the gene matches: 5. The V gene's germline CDR1 is SQVTM and CDR2 ANQGSEA. The length of the CDR3 is 14 residues. The CDR3 sequence: CSVEGTSEFYEQYF. The CDR3 region has the DNA TGCAGCGTTGAGGGGACTAGCGAGTTCTACGAGCAGTACTTC.

This clone was observed a handful of times. The chain has TRBV5-1 and TRBJ2-2; no clear D. CDR1 is SGHRS, CDR2 YFSETQ, per germline. This CDR3 has 13 amino acids. The V and J ends lost 4 bases and 4 bases respectively, with 8 bases between them. The DNA of the CDR3 is TGCGCCAGCAGCATTGATGCCACCGGGGAGCTGTTTTTT. Its protein product is CASSIDATGELFF.

This chain joins TRBV19 and TRBJ2-3; no clear D gene. There are 14 residues in the CDR3. Trimming took off 1 base at V and 2 bases at J, with 7 bases between the two ends. Germline assignment: CDR1 LNHDA and CDR2 SQIVND (reference sequence). The CDR3, as DNA: TGTGCCAGTAGTATAGGAGGTAACACAGATACGCAGTATTTT. Protein: CASSIGGNTDTQYF.

The chain is built from TRBV9 and TRBJ1-1; a possible D gene is TRBD1 (6 bases). Germline CDR1 is SGDLS and CDR2 is YYNGEE. Trimming took off 1 base at V and 1 base at J, with 8 bases between the two ends. The CDR3 loop spans 14 amino acids. CDR3 amino acids: CASSVRQENTEAFF. CDR3 sequence (DNA): TGTGCCAGCAGCGTAAGACAGGAGAACACTGAAGCTTTCTTT.

The J gene is TRBJ2-1, the V gene TRBV27; a possible D gene is TRBD1 (6 bases). Trimming took off 3 bases at V and 0 bases at J, with 15 bases between the two ends. The CDR3 consists of 17 residues. Germline-derived CDR1 and CDR2 are MNHEY and SMNVEV (reference sequence). The CDR3 protein is CASSFSGQSGSYNEQFF. The CDR3 DNA follows: TGTGCCAGCAGTTTTTCCGGACAGTCCGGCTCCTACAATGAGCAGTTCTTC.

The chain couples TRBV28 to TRBJ2-7, with 11 positions matching TRBD2. Germline V gives CDR1 MDHEN, CDR2 SYDVKM. There are 15 residues in the CDR3. The CDR3 spells CASLAGGSLIYEQYF. The CDR3 DNA follows: TGTGCTTCTCTAGCGGGAGGATCGCTTATCTACGAGCAGTACTTC.

As concerns this clone: Other DNA sequences in the sample encode the same CDR3. The chain couples TRBV15 to TRBJ1-1; D is uncertain. The length of the CDR3 is 14 residues. Germline lookup yields CDR1 LNHNV and CDR2 YYDKDF (reference sequence). Deletions cut 0 bases from V and 4 bases from J, with 9 bases between. CDR3 DNA: TGTGCCACCAGCAGAGATCGGACCGGCACTGAAGCTTTCTTT. Its translation: CATSRDRTGTEAFF.

The chain is built from TRBV18 and TRBJ2-2; TRBD1 agrees at 7 bases. V trimming: 6 bases; J trimming: 4 bases; junction bases outside the gene matches: 5. The CDR3 consists of 14 residues. The germline V gene has CDR1 KGHSH and CDR2 LQKENI. CDR3 sequence (DNA): TGTGCCAGCTCCACCCCAGGGGGCACCGGGGAGCTGTTTTTT. This translates into CASSTPGGTGELFF.

The V and J genes are TRBV5-6 and TRBJ1-5, with a weak D call TRBD1 (6 bases). The germline V gene encodes CDR1 SGHDT and CDR2 YYEEEE. This CDR3 has 15 amino acids. The ends were cut back, 5 bases at V and 3 bases at J, with 15 bases in the middle. The chain's CDR3 is CASSYQGIPNQPQHF. For the CDR3, the DNA is TGTGCCAGCAGTTATCAGGGGATACCCAATCAGCCCCAGCATTTT.

This chain joins TRBV9 and TRBJ1-2, with D hard to call. CDR3 size: 10 residues. Germline CDR1 is SGDLS and CDR2 is YYNGEE. Trimming cost V 8 bases and J 6 bases, with 8 bases left between them. CDR3 residues: CASSGDGYTF. The CDR3 DNA reads as TGTGCCAGTTCCGGGGATGGCTACACCTTC.

This chain joins TRBV19 and TRBJ1-5; a possible D gene is TRBD1 (6 bases). The CDR3 has 15 amino acids. The V and J ends lost 6 bases and 3 bases respectively, with 15 bases between them. Germline V gene sequence: CDR1 LNHDA, CDR2 SQIVND (reference sequence). CDR3 sequence reads: CASSPNDRYNQPQHF. The CDR3 nucleotides are TGTGCCAGTAGCCCAAACGACAGGTACAATCAGCCCCAGCATTTT.

This clone was seen a few times. This chain uses TRBV7-8 with TRBJ2-7, with unresolved D. V was shortened by 3 bases and J by 4 bases, with 16 bases between the two germline ends. This CDR3 has 15 amino acids. The germline gives CDR1 SGHVS, CDR2 FQNEAQ. This chain's CDR3 is CASSFMVLTEYEQYF. The CDR3 DNA follows: TGTGCCAGCAGCTTCATGGTTTTAACGGAATACGAGCAGTACTTC.